This passage covers 14 T cell receptor beta chains from one sample sequenced in a study of spatial heterogeneity in lung cancer. The time point denotes: sample taken at primary tumor resection. Study findings and constraints: Tracking of tumor mutation counts was seen in expanded intratumoral alpha and beta TCR counts.

TCRdb redid the calling of the 5' RACE reads with MiXCR, one entry per CDR3 protein. The sample comprises 2,200 or so distinct CDR3 sequences, roughly 11% of which are singletons, and approximately 12% rests with the top ten. Their target antigens are unknown. Specimen: lung tumor tissue, collected at surgery. The origin of the receptors is a female donor with early-stage non-small cell lung cancer.

This clonotype is termed medium-sized (0.01 to 0.1%). The rearrangement uses TRBV30 and TRBJ1-5; no reliable D call. The germline V gene encodes CDR1 GTSNPN and CDR2 SVGIG (reference sequence). The V end was cut by 0 bases, the J end by 0 bases, with 3 bases between. This CDR3 is 13 amino acids long. The CDR3 spells CAWSVGSNQPQHF. The CDR3 DNA follows: TGTGCCTGGAGTGTAGGTAGCAATCAGCCCCAGCATTTT.

The table lists this clonotype with many counts. The chain couples TRBV4-3 to TRBJ2-3; TRBD2 might be the D (5 bases). This CDR3 has 16 amino acids. Germline V gives CDR1 LGHNA, CDR2 YSLEER. The ends were cut back, 0 bases at V and 5 bases at J, with 15 bases in the middle. The CDR3 here is CASSQERGFVGDTQYF. CDR3 sequence (DNA): TGCGCCAGCAGCCAAGAGCGAGGGTTTGTAGGAGATACGCAGTATTTT.

The chain is built from TRBV7-9 and TRBJ1-1, with 10 bases fitting TRBD1. In germline, CDR1 is SEHNR, CDR2 FQNEAQ (reference sequence). The CDR3 is 14 residues long. V lost 5 bases and J lost 4; bases outside the gene matches: 4. CDR3 sequence reads: CASSPRDRGTEAFF. Here the CDR3 DNA reads TGTGCCAGCAGCCCCCGGGACAGGGGCACTGAAGCTTTCTTT.

This clonotype is medium-sized by share. This sequence joins TRBV7-9 and TRBJ1-4; D is possibly TRBD1 (5 bases). Trimming shortened V by 6 bases and J by 2 bases, and 7 bases separated the two germline ends. This CDR3 comprises 13 residues. Germline V gene lookup returns CDR1 SEHNR and CDR2 FQNEAQ (reference sequence). DNA for the CDR3: TGTGCCAGCAGTGACAGTACTAATGAAAAACTGTTTTTT. It specifies CASSDSTNEKLFF.

This clonotype is labeled as medium-sized (0.01 to 0.1%). The chain recombines TRBV25-1 with TRBJ2-7; no clear D. V shed 3 bases and J shed 6 bases, with 18 bases lying between them. Germline assignment: CDR1 MGHDK and CDR2 SYGVNS. The CDR3 runs 15 residues. Written as DNA, the CDR3 is TGTGCCAGCAGTGATCCCCCGGACCCAATGGGCGAGCAGTACTTC. Residues: CASSDPPDPMGEQYF.

In this sample, this clonotype is medium-sized. This chain joins TRBV6-6 and TRBJ2-1, with 7 bases identical to TRBD1. Germline V gene data show CDR1 as MNHNY and CDR2 as SVGAGI (reference sequence). The CDR3 is 13 amino acids. V shed 5 bases, J shed 4 bases, and the junction held 2 bases outside the gene matches. CDR3 loop: CASSRTGYNEQFF. CDR3 DNA: TGTGCCAGCAGTCGGACAGGTTACAATGAGCAGTTCTTC.

This clonotype is large (0.1 to 1%). CDR3 amino acids: CASSPGQGWDEQFF. CDR3 DNA: TGTGCCAGCTCCCCGGGACAGGGCTGGGATGAGCAGTTCTTC. This sequence joins TRBV7-3 and TRBJ2-1; TRBD1 matches 9 bases. The CDR3 is 14 amino acids. Germline-derived CDR1 and CDR2 are SGHTA and FQGTGA. V was clipped by 8 bases and J by 8 bases; unmatched bases: 10.

This clonotype counts as medium-sized. J is TRBJ1-5 and V is TRBV6-2 or TRBV6-3; D possibly corresponds to TRBD1 (5 bases). This CDR3 is 15 amino acids long. The ends were cut back, 6 bases at V and 0 bases at J, with 12 bases in the middle. Germline values: CDR1 MNHEY, CDR2 SVGEGT. The CDR3 reads CASSRQLNSNQPQHF. The CDR3 bases are TGTGCCAGCAGCCGACAGCTTAATAGCAATCAGCCCCAGCATTTT.

In its sample, this clonotype ranks as medium-sized. This rearrangement joins TRBV7-9 to TRBJ2-7; D not certain. Per the germline V gene, CDR1 is SEHNR and CDR2 is FQNEAQ (reference sequence). The germline V and J ends were trimmed by 6 bases and 5 bases, with 11 bases remaining between them. CDR3 size: 12 residues. CDR3 loop: CASSLGRDEQYF. In DNA, the CDR3 is TGTGCCAGCAGTCTTGGACGGGACGAGCAGTACTTC.

To note about this clonotype: Sequence at one end of the junction differs from germline and may be a read error. This chain uses TRBV2 with TRBJ2-2, with D perhaps TRBD2 (5 bases). Germline V gives CDR1 SNHLY, CDR2 FYNNEI. The CDR3 runs 16 residues. In DNA, the CDR3 is TGTGCCAGCAGTGTGGAGACCGGGGAGTTTACCGGGGAGCCGTTTTTT. This sequence encodes CASSVETGEFTGEPFF.

Sample share makes this clonotype large. This rearrangement joins TRBV7-3 to TRBJ2-3; D call uncertain. Germline values: CDR1 SGHTA, CDR2 FQGTGA. Trimming cost V 2 bases and J 2 bases, with 5 bases left between them. There are 13 residues in the CDR3. Here the CDR3 reads CASSLAPTDTQYF. DNA of the CDR3: TGTGCCAGCAGCTTAGCACCCACAGATACGCAGTATTTT. Full variable domain (outside the CDR3, taken from reference TRBV7-3 and TRBJ2-3): GAGVSQTPSNKVTEKGKYVELRCDPISGHTALYWYRQSLGQGPEFLIYFQGTGAADDSGLPNDRFFAVRPEGSVSTLKIQRTERGDSAVYLCASSLAPTDTQYFGPGTRLTVL.

This clonotype is termed medium-sized (0.01 to 0.1%). The V and J genes are TRBV5-5 and TRBJ2-1, with TRBD2 identical over 8 bases. The CDR3 is made up of 14 amino acids. The germline CDR1 and CDR2 sequences are SGHKS and YYEKEE (reference sequence). Trimming removed 3 bases from V and 5 bases from J; junction bases left unmatched: 4. DNA for the CDR3: TGTGCCAGCAGCTACTTAGCGGGGAACAATGAGCAGTTCTTC. Residues: CASSYLAGNNEQFF.

This clonotype was seen a few times. The CDR3 reads CASSQGEAGLAVIRSTDTQYF. As DNA, the CDR3 is TGTGCCAGCAGCCAGGGGGAAGCGGGACTAGCGGTAATTAGGAGCACAGATACGCAGTATTTT. J is TRBJ2-3 and V is TRBV4-2; 11 positions agree with TRBD2. The CDR3 is 21 residues long. Germline V CDR1 and CDR2: LGHNA, YNFKEQ. With 3 bases clipped from V and 0 bases from J, the junction kept 17 bases outside the gene matches.

To note about this clonotype: This sequence may be a read error, since a much larger clone differs from it by one base. The rearrangement joins TRBV29-1 to TRBJ1-1; D unclear. Germline V lookup: CDR1 SQVTM, CDR2 ANQGSEA. V was cut by 5 bases and J by 0 bases, with 16 bases left in between. The CDR3 has 15 amino acids. The DNA of the CDR3 is TGCAGCGTTCCTGCCGACAAGCCGATGAACACTGAAGCTTTCTTT. This codes for CSVPADKPMNTEAFF.